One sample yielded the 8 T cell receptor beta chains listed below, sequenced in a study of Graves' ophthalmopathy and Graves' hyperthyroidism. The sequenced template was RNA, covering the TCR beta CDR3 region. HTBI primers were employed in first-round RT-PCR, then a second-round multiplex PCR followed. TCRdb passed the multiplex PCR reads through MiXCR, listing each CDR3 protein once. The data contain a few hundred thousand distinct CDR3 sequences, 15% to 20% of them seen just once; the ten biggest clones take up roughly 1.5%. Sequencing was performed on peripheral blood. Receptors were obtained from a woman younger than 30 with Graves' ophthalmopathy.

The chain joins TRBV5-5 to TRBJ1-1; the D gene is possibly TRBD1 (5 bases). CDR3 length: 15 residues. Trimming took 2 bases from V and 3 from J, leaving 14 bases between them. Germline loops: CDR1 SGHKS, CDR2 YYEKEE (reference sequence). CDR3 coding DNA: TGTGCCAGCAGCTTCAAGAGGGACCGCGACACTGAAGCTTTCTTT. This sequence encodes CASSFKRDRDTEAFF.

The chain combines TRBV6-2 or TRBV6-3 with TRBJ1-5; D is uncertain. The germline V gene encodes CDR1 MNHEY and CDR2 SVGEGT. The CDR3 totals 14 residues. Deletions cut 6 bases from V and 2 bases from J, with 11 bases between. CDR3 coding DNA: TGTGCCAGCAGAGGGATGGGCGGCAATCAGCCCCAGCATTTT. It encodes CASRGMGGNQPQHF.

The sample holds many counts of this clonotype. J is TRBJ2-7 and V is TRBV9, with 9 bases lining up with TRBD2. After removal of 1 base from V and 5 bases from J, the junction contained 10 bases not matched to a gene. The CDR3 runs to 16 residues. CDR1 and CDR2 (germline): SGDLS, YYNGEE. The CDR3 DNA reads TGTGCCAGCAGCGTAAGTTTGTTAGCGGGGGACAACGAGCAGTACTTC. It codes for CASSVSLLAGDNEQYF.

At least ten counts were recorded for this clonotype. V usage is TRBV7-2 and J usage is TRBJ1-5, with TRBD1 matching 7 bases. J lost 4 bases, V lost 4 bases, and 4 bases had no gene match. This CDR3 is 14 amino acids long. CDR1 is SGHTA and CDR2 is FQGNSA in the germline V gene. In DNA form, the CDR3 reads TGTGCCAGCAGCTGGACAGGCCTTAATCAGCCCCAGCATTTT. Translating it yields CASSWTGLNQPQHF.

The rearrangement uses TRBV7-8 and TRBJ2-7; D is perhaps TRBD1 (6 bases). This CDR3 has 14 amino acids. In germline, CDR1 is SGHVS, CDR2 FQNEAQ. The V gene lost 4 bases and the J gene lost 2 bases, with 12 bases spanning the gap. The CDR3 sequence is CASSSRRTAYEQYF. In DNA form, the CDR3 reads TGTGCCAGCAGCTCCCGGCGGACAGCCTACGAGCAGTACTTC.

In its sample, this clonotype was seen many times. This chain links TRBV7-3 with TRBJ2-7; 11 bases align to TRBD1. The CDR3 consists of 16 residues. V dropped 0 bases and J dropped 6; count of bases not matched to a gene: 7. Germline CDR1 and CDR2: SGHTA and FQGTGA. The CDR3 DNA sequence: TGTGCCAGCAGCTTAACCAACCCCGGGACAGGGGGCGAGCAGTACTTC. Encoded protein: CASSLTNPGTGGEQYF.

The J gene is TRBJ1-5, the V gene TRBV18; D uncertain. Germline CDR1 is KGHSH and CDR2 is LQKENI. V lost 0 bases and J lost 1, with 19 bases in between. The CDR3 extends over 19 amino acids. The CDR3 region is CASSPPVGMGGLSNQPQHF. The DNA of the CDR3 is TGTGCCAGCTCACCACCGGTGGGGATGGGAGGTTTGAGCAATCAGCCCCAGCATTTT.

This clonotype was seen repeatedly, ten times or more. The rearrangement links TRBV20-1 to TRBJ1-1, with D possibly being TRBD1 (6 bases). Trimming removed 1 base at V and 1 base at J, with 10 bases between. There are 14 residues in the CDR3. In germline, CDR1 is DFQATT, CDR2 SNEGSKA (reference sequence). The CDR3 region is CSARVPGENTEAFF. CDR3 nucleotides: TGCAGTGCTAGAGTCCCAGGGGAGAACACTGAAGCTTTCTTT.